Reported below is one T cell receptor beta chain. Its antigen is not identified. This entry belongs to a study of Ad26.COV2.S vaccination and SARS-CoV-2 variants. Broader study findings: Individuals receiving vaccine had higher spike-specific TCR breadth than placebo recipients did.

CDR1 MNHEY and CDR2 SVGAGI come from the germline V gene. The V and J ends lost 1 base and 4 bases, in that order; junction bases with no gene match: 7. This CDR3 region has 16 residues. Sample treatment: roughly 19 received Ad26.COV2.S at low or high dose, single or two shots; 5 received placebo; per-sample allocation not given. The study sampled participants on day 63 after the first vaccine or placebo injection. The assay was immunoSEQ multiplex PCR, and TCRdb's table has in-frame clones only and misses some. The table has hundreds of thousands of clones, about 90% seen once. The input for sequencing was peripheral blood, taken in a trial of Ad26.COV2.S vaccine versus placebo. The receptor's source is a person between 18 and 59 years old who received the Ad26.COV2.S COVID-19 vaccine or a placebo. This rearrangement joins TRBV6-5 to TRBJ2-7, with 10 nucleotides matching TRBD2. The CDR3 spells CASSYLGLAGDYEQYF. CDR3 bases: TGTGCCAGCAGTTACTTAGGGCTAGCGGGAGATTACGAGCAGTACTTC.